Each of the 9 T cell receptor beta chains below was sequenced from the same sample in a study of blood T cell repertoires in COVID-19. Assay used: immunoSEQ multiplex PCR; TCRdb lists only in-frame clones, some missing. The sample gives tens of thousands of clones, approximately 94% of which show up once; less than 8.5% is in the top ten. The sample was peripheral blood. The receptors originated from a human donor in a cohort sampled during active COVID-19.

This chain joins TRBV6-5 and TRBJ1-5; D is ambiguous. V was pared by 4 bases and J by 5 bases, with 9 bases between. The CDR3 spans 13 residues. Germline CDR1 and CDR2: MNHEY and SVGAGI. The CDR3 sequence is CASSFSADQPQHF. In DNA, the CDR3 is TGTGCCAGCAGTTTCTCGGCAGATCAGCCCCAGCATTTT.

This clone has just a few counts. The chain employs TRBV6-4 and TRBJ2-1; 9 positions agree with TRBD2. Trimming took 2 bases from V and 2 from J; bases not matched to a gene: 4. The CDR3 length is 16 residues. Germline lookup yields CDR1 MRHNA and CDR2 SNTAGT. CDR3: CASSDAGGATYNEQFF. The CDR3 DNA sequence: TGTGCCAGCAGTGACGCGGGGGGGGCAACCTACAATGAGCAGTTCTTC.

This chain joins TRBV27 and TRBJ2-7; 7 bases fit TRBD1. V was pared by 8 bases and J by 4 bases, with 5 bases of the junction left unmatched. CDR1 is MNHEY and CDR2 is SMNVEV in the germline V gene (reference sequence). This CDR3 region has 12 residues. For the CDR3, the DNA is TGTGCCAGCCTTACAGGGGCTTACGAGCAGTACTTC. It is translated as CASLTGAYEQYF.

Only one count was recorded for this clone. The chain recombines TRBV7-8 with TRBJ2-2, with D unclear. The CDR3 consists of 16 residues. Deletions cut 1 base from V and 2 bases from J, with 11 bases between. Per germline, CDR1 SGHVS and CDR2 FQNEAQ. CDR3 bases: TGTGCCAGCAGCTTAGATCTTAGCTATAACACCGGGGAGCTGTTTTTT. Its translation is CASSLDLSYNTGELFF.

V gene TRBV5-1 combines with J gene TRBJ1-6, with a possible D match to TRBD1 (5 bases). Trimming took off 0 bases at V and 7 bases at J, with 8 bases between the two ends. Germline V gene data show CDR1 as SGHRS and CDR2 as YFSETQ. The CDR3 length is 14 residues. The CDR3 here is CASSLVAGNSPLHF. In nucleotides, the CDR3 is TGCGCCAGCAGCTTGGTAGCAGGGAATTCACCCCTCCACTTT.

In its sample, this clone was seen once. The chain carries TRBV5-6 and TRBJ1-4, with D maybe TRBD1 (6 bases). The length of the CDR3 is 14 residues. CDR1 is SGHDT and CDR2 is YYEEEE in the germline V gene. Trimming pared 2 bases from V and 4 bases from J, leaving 9 bases between. The CDR3 bases are TGTGCCAGCAGCTTCGGGACAAGTAATGAAAAACTGTTTTTT. Translated, it gives CASSFGTSNEKLFF.

The chain couples TRBV6-5 to TRBJ1-5; D gene ambiguous. CDR3 length equals 15 residues. Germline assignment: CDR1 MNHEY and CDR2 SVGAGI. Trimming cost V 0 bases and J 4 bases, with 10 bases left between them. The CDR3 DNA sequence: TGTGCCAGCAGTTACTCGTATCGGGGAAATCAGCCCCAGCATTTT. This gives the protein CASSYSYRGNQPQHF.

This chain joins TRBV13 and TRBJ1-1; 7 positions match TRBD1. Germline V gene data show CDR1 as PRHDT and CDR2 as FYEKMQ (reference sequence). With V trimmed by 2 bases and J by 5 bases, 11 bases remained unmatched. This CDR3 has 16 amino acids. CDR3 bases: TGTGCCAGCAGCTTATGGACAGGTCCTTTGGGGACTGAAGCTTTCTTT. Its protein is CASSLWTGPLGTEAFF.

The chain carries TRBV18 and TRBJ1-5, with D tentatively TRBD1 (6 bases). The CDR3 runs 15 residues. Germline V lookup: CDR1 KGHSH, CDR2 LQKENI. V lost 4 bases and J lost 2, with 12 bases in between. CDR3 protein: CASSRGQAGNQPQHF. The CDR3 region has the DNA TGTGCCAGCTCACGGGGGCAGGCTGGCAATCAGCCCCAGCATTTT.